This entry describes one T cell receptor (beta chain). Its antigen is not known. Here immunoSEQ multiplex PCR was the method, and the copy in TCRdb shows in-frame clones only, minus some. The data show approximately 11,000 clones, 60% to 85% seen once. The data were taken from a study of T cell clones after liver transplantation. Study background: Post-transplant blood was tracked for graft-donor-reactive T cell clones identified in a pre-transplant mixed lymphocyte reaction.

Broader study findings: Post-transplant time points were not standardized, so conclusions are preliminary.

Thawed unstimulated PBMCs were FACS-sorted by CD3, CD4 and CD8 into two populations. Sequencing was performed on CD4+ T cells from blood, taken 32 months after liver transplant. This receptor was identified in a human patient who received a liver transplant. The graft donor may account for some of the T cells.

CDR3 residues: CASSLGRYTDTQYF. In DNA form, the CDR3 reads TGTGCCAGCAGTTTAGGCAGGTACACAGATACGCAGTATTTT. This chain links TRBV27 with TRBJ2-3, with D hard to call. Germline CDR1 reads MNHEY; CDR2 reads SMNVEV (reference sequence). The CDR3 is made up of 14 amino acids. Between the trimmed V and J ends, which lost 2 bases and 2 bases, there was a span of 8 bases.